This passage covers 31 T cell receptor beta chains from one sample sequenced in a study of T cells in Graves' hyperthyroidism and ophthalmopathy. RNA transcripts yielded amplified TCR beta CDR3 regions. In the first-round RT-PCR of the TCR CDR3, the HTBI primer set was used. TCRdb re-analysed the multiplex PCR reads in MiXCR, keeping a single row per CDR3 protein. Of around 580,000 distinct CDR3 sequences listed, 35% to 55% are singletons. Sequenced material: peripheral blood or thyroid tissue (not recorded which). Receptor source: a woman aged 18-35 years with Graves' hyperthyroidism.

The chain combines TRBV7-2 with TRBJ2-7; 7 bases match TRBD2. Germline CDR1 reads SGHTA; CDR2 reads FQGNSA. The V and J ends lost 8 bases and 6 bases, in that order; junction bases with no gene match: 10. This CDR3 contains 13 residues. CDR3 loop: CASGTNSGSEQYF. The CDR3 DNA reads as TGTGCCAGCGGGACTAACAGTGGTTCCGAGCAGTACTTC.

Points on this clonotype: A much bigger clone sits one base away, suggesting this may be a read error. The DNA of the CDR3 is TGCAGTGCTGCTCTGAGCAGCGCCTACGAGCAGTACTTC. Its protein product is CSAALSSAYEQYF. This chain joins TRBV20-1 and TRBJ2-7, with unresolved D. Per the germline V gene, CDR1 is DFQATT and CDR2 is SNEGSKA (reference sequence). V was pared by 5 bases and J by 2 bases, with 13 bases between. This CDR3 has 13 residues.

This clonotype was seen repeatedly, ten times or more. J is TRBJ1-2 and V is TRBV6-1; 9 nucleotides line up with TRBD1. Germline CDR1 reads MNHNS; CDR2 reads SASEGT. The CDR3 has 17 residues. After removal of 4 bases from V and 3 bases from J, the junction contained 12 bases not matched to a gene. CDR3 residues: CASSAVTGGELDYGYTF. The CDR3 region has the DNA TGTGCCAGCAGTGCAGTGACAGGGGGAGAGCTTGACTATGGCTACACCTTC.

The rearrangement links TRBV4-2 to TRBJ2-3, with 7 bases that match TRBD2. Trimming took 1 base from V and 1 from J; bases not matched to a gene: 11. This CDR3 contains 18 residues. Germline CDR1 and CDR2: LGHNA and YNFKEQ. CDR3 sequence: CASSQGGKGTSGTDTQYF. The CDR3 coding sequence is TGTGCCAGCAGCCAAGGGGGAAAGGGAACTAGCGGCACAGATACGCAGTATTTT.

This clonotype was seen at least ten times. The chain uses TRBV10-3 and TRBJ1-5, with 7 nucleotides matching TRBD1. The CDR3 runs 13 residues. Germline-derived CDR1 and CDR2 are ENHRY and SYGVKD. J lost 2 bases, V lost 6 bases, and 1 base had no gene match. CDR3 residues: CAISGQGNQPQHF. CDR3 nucleotides: TGTGCCATCAGCGGACAGGGCAATCAGCCCCAGCATTTT.

This clonotype was counted only a few times. The genes are TRBV24-1 and TRBJ2-3, with D unresolved. The CDR3 consists of 13 residues. CDR1 is KGHDR and CDR2 is SFDVKD in the germline V gene. The V gene lost 9 bases and the J gene lost 6 bases, with 15 bases spanning the gap. CDR3: CATQDRGLDTQYF. The CDR3 DNA reads as TGTGCCACCCAGGATAGAGGCCTGGATACGCAGTATTTT.

This clonotype appeared many times. The chain has TRBV7-2 and TRBJ1-2; D is unclear. Germline assignment: CDR1 SGHTA and CDR2 FQGNSA. CDR3 length equals 15 residues. Trimming cost V 0 bases and J 5 bases, with 13 bases left between them. CDR3 bases: TGTGCCAGCAGCTTAGCCAGACCTGATCTTTATGGCTACACCTTC. Protein product: CASSLARPDLYGYTF.

This chain joins TRBV7-9 and TRBJ1-6; D gene uncertain. Per the germline V gene, CDR1 is SEHNR and CDR2 is FQNEAQ (reference sequence). The CDR3 has 16 amino acids. V lost 5 bases and J 5 bases, leaving 16 bases between the germline ends. The CDR3 sequence is CASSHGPARHNSPLHF. CDR3 bases: TGTGCCAGCAGCCATGGACCGGCACGGCATAATTCACCCCTCCACTTT.

The CDR3 here is CSARTAGNYGYTF. The CDR3 DNA reads as TGCAGTGCTAGGACAGCTGGAAACTATGGCTACACCTTC. This rearrangement joins TRBV20-1 to TRBJ1-2, with TRBD1 as a possible D gene (5 bases). This CDR3 spans 13 amino acids. In germline, CDR1 is DFQATT, CDR2 SNEGSKA (reference sequence). Trimming cost V 3 bases and J 2 bases, with 10 bases left between them.

This clonotype was found a few times. The V and J genes are TRBV18 and TRBJ2-7; the match to TRBD2 covers 8 bases. Germline V gene sequence: CDR1 KGHSH, CDR2 LQKENI. V shed 6 bases and J 4 bases; nucleotides not matched to a gene: 11. This CDR3 region has 15 residues. The CDR3 protein is CASSPSSGSMYEQYF. The CDR3 DNA reads as TGTGCCAGCTCCCCTTCCAGCGGGAGTATGTACGAGCAGTACTTC.

As to this clonotype: Germline is not matched at one junction end, which may reflect a read error. The V gene is TRBV10-2, the J gene TRBJ2-5; 9 nucleotides agree with TRBD2. This CDR3 has 10 residues. Germline values: CDR1 WSHSY, CDR2 SAAADI. This chain's CDR3 is CPSGRETQYF. Here the CDR3 DNA reads TGCCCCAGCGGGAGGGAGACCCAGTACTTC.

This clonotype was observed at least ten times. The V and J genes are TRBV5-8 and TRBJ2-7; TRBD2 matches at 9 bases. Losses at the gene ends were 2 bases for V and 3 bases for J; bases not matched to a gene: 3. CDR1 is SGHTS, CDR2 YDEGEE, per germline. This CDR3 has 14 amino acids. The CDR3 DNA follows: TGTGCCAGCAGCTTCCCTAGCGGGAACTACGAGCAGTACTTC. It encodes CASSFPSGNYEQYF.

The table lists this clonotype with many counts. J is TRBJ1-5 and V is TRBV5-8, with a weak D call TRBD1 (5 bases). Germline lookup yields CDR1 SGHTS and CDR2 YDEGEE. The CDR3 has 14 amino acids. The V end was cut by 4 bases, the J end by 2 bases, with 10 bases between. CDR3: CASSNQGGNQPQHF. The CDR3 nucleotides read TGTGCCAGCAGCAACCAGGGTGGCAATCAGCCCCAGCATTTT.

This clonotype was picked up many times. The DNA of the CDR3 is TGCAGCGCGGGGACAGTACTATACGAGCAGTACTTC. It specifies CSAGTVLYEQYF. The chain recombines TRBV29-1 with TRBJ2-7, with 7 positions matching TRBD1. The CDR3 sequence is 12 residues long. V lost 7 bases, J lost 4 bases, and 7 bases stayed unmatched. Germline lookup yields CDR1 SQVTM and CDR2 ANQGSEA.

The chain employs TRBV7-8 and TRBJ2-5; TRBD1 or TRBD2 may be the D gene (6 bases each). CDR1 and CDR2 (germline): SGHVS, FQNEAQ. CDR3 length: 13 residues. With 3 bases removed from V and 9 bases from J, the gap between germline ends came to 14 bases. The CDR3 bases are TGTGCCAGCAGCTTCGGGGGCGAAAGGCCCCAGTACTTC. This encodes CASSFGGERPQYF.

This clonotype was seen repeatedly, ten times or more. The chain uses TRBV7-2 and TRBJ2-1; 8 bases are shared with TRBD1. CDR1 is SGHTA, CDR2 FQGNSA, per germline. There are 13 residues in the CDR3. The junction had 3 bases not matched to a gene; V was cut back by 3 bases and J by 8 bases. The CDR3 DNA reads TGTGCCAGCAGCTTGGACAGGGCCTATGAGCAGTTCTTC. Protein: CASSLDRAYEQFF. Full variable domain (missing parts from reference TRBV7-2 and TRBJ2-1): GAGVSQSPSNKVTEKGKDVELRCDPISGHTALYWYRQSLGQGLEFLIYFQGNSAPDKSGLPSDRFSAERTGGSVSTLTIQRTQQEDSAVYLCASSLDRAYEQFFGPGTRLTVL.

This clonotype was detected a few times. The chain is built from TRBV11-2 and TRBJ1-4, with D possibly TRBD1 on 6 matching bases. Germline V gene sequence: CDR1 SGHAT, CDR2 FQNNGV. The CDR3 has 15 amino acids. Trimming left V 4 bases short and J 0 bases short, with 9 bases between. CDR3 sequence reads: CASSWSGATNEKLFF. The CDR3 coding sequence is TGTGCCAGCAGCTGGTCAGGGGCAACTAATGAAAAACTGTTTTTT.

The chain couples TRBV20-1 to TRBJ2-5; 8 nucleotides agree with TRBD2. The CDR3 loop spans 15 amino acids. The V segment lost 7 bases and the J segment 3 bases; nucleotides outside the gene matches: 13. CDR1 and CDR2 (germline): DFQATT, SNEGSKA (reference sequence). CDR3 in DNA: TGCAGTGATTATAGCGGGAAGCAAGGAAAAGAGACCCAGTACTTC. Encoded protein: CSDYSGKQGKETQYF.

The sample holds a few counts of this clonotype. This chain connects TRBV10-3 to TRBJ1-2; no reliable D call. From germline, CDR1 is ENHRY and CDR2 SYGVKD. This CDR3 is built from 11 residues. V shed 4 bases and J shed 0 bases, with 0 bases lying between them. CDR3 sequence (DNA): TGTGCCATCAGTGCTAACTATGGCTACACCTTC. Residues: CAISANYGYTF.

Note on this clonotype: No conserved phenylalanine or tryptophan is present at the end of the CDR3, so a read error is the likely explanation. No DNA is shown, since the ends of the CDR3 on it are uncertain; the CDR3 is the one TCRdb lists. V is TRBV4-1 and J is TRBJ2-2; whether TRBD2, the table's D call, matches the DNA was not checked. CDR1 is MGHRA, CDR2 YSYEKL, per germline. The length of the CDR3 is 13 amino acids, counting both ends. CDR3 loop: CASSQDWEGSGMV.

About this clonotype itself: A read error may be the cause here, since a much bigger clone is one base away. The missing conserved phenylalanine or tryptophan at the end of this CDR3 makes a read error likely. The CDR3 nucleotides are TGCAGTGCTAGAGGCCCGACCCTGGTTGCCATGAACACTGAAGCTTTCTTA. Encoded protein: CSARGPTLVAMNTEAFL. The genes are TRBV20-1 and TRBJ1-1, with no clear D. The ends were cut back, 1 base at V and 0 bases at J, with 18 bases in the middle. The CDR3 runs to 17 residues. Germline CDR1 DFQATT, CDR2 SNEGSKA (reference sequence).

This clonotype has ten or more counts. J is TRBJ2-5 and V is TRBV2, with TRBD1 identical over 11 bases. The CDR3 extends over 17 amino acids. After removal of 3 bases from V and 4 bases from J, the junction contained 10 bases not matched to a gene. From germline, CDR1 is SNHLY and CDR2 FYNNEI. The CDR3 spells CASSDWGTGGTGETQYF. CDR3 sequence (DNA): TGTGCCAGCAGTGATTGGGGGACAGGGGGAACGGGAGAGACCCAGTACTTC.

The table lists this clonotype with many counts. This chain links TRBV19 with TRBJ2-5, with a tentative D call TRBD1 (5 bases). Germline V gene sequence: CDR1 LNHDA, CDR2 SQIVND (reference sequence). The germline V and J ends were trimmed by 3 bases and 3 bases, with 8 bases remaining between them. This CDR3 is built from 13 residues. Here the CDR3 DNA reads TGTGCCAGTAGTATCGGCAGGGAAGAGACCCAGTACTTC. It encodes CASSIGREETQYF.

The rearrangement joins TRBV7-2 to TRBJ2-7; TRBD1 matches 8 bases. The CDR3 length is 17 residues. CDR1 is SGHTA and CDR2 is FQGNSA in the germline V gene. The V gene end was trimmed by 6 bases and the J gene end by 7 bases; junction bases not matched to a gene: 20. CDR3 protein: CASSYPADRVYTGEQYF. CDR3 coding DNA: TGTGCCAGCAGTTACCCTGCGGACAGGGTATACACCGGGGAGCAGTACTTC. Using reference TRBV7-2 and TRBJ2-7 for the parts outside the CDR3, the full variable domain is GAGVSQSPSNKVTEKGKDVELRCDPISGHTALYWYRQSLGQGLEFLIYFQGNSAPDKSGLPSDRFSAERTGGSVSTLTIQRTQQEDSAVYLCASSYPADRVYTGEQYFGPGTRLTVT.

This clonotype has ten or more counts. V gene TRBV7-8 combines with J gene TRBJ1-1; TRBD1 might be the D (6 bases). Germline CDR1 is SGHVS and CDR2 is FQNEAQ. The V end lost 2 bases, the J end lost 0 bases, and 22 bases lay between the germline ends. This CDR3 is built from 19 residues. The CDR3 sequence is CASSLMSAGARGMNTEAFF. CDR3 in DNA: TGTGCCAGCAGCTTAATGAGCGCAGGGGCCCGGGGTATGAACACTGAAGCTTTCTTT.

This clonotype was recorded only once. Being one base from a much bigger clone, this may be a read error. The rearrangement joins TRBV7-9 to TRBJ2-5; 10 bases agree with TRBD2. This CDR3 spans 15 amino acids. V lost 6 bases and J lost 5; bases outside the gene matches: 9. From germline, CDR1 is SEHNR and CDR2 FQNEAQ (reference sequence). The CDR3 reads CASRRASGSVETQYF. The CDR3 coding sequence is TGTGCCAGCAGGCGTGCTAGCGGGAGCGTCGAGACCCAGTACTTC.

The V call is TRBV6-5, the J call TRBJ2-5; weak D call: TRBD2 (5 bases). This CDR3 comprises 13 residues. Trimming stripped 4 bases from V and 9 bases from J, with 15 bases between. Germline V gene sequence: CDR1 MNHEY, CDR2 SVGAGI. CDR3 sequence (DNA): TGTGCCAGCAGTTTACGGGAAAATCAGCCCCAGTACTTC. Translation gives CASSLRENQPQYF.

The chain couples TRBV19 to TRBJ1-2; TRBD1 agrees at 8 bases. Germline loops: CDR1 LNHDA, CDR2 SQIVND (reference sequence). V gave up 8 bases and J gave up 5 bases; unmatched junction bases: 7. This CDR3 has 13 residues. The CDR3 bases are TGTGCCAGTTTTGGACAGGGCTTGTATGGCTACACCTTC. Protein sequence: CASFGQGLYGYTF.

V and J are TRBV20-1 and TRBJ2-5; TRBD1 agrees at 7 bases. Germline assignment: CDR1 DFQATT and CDR2 SNEGSKA (reference sequence). This CDR3 has 15 amino acids. J was trimmed by 5 bases and V by 3 bases; bases with no gene match: 12. Here the CDR3 reads CSARIGTASRETQYF. Written as DNA, the CDR3 is TGCAGTGCTAGGATCGGGACAGCTTCCAGGGAGACCCAGTACTTC.

This chain joins TRBV19 and TRBJ1-1; D is ambiguous. The CDR3 is made up of 13 amino acids. Germline values: CDR1 LNHDA, CDR2 SQIVND (reference sequence). Deletions cut 1 base from V and 1 base from J, with 4 bases between. The CDR3 region is CASSIVANTEAFF. The CDR3, as DNA: TGTGCCAGTAGTATAGTAGCGAACACTGAAGCTTTCTTT. The full variable domain, rest sourced from reference TRBV19 and TRBJ1-1, is DGGITQSPKYLFRKEGQNVTLSCEQNLNHDAMYWYRQDPGQGLRLIYYSQIVNDFQKGDIAEGYSVSREKKESFPLTVTSAQKNPTAFYLCASSIVANTEAFFGQGTRLTVV.

This clonotype appeared many times. The chain couples TRBV4-1 to TRBJ2-7, with D possibly matching TRBD1 (5 bases). The V and J ends lost 3 bases and 2 bases respectively, with 17 bases between them. The CDR3 runs to 16 residues. CDR1 and CDR2 from the germline V gene are MGHRA and YSYEKL. CDR3 nucleotide sequence: TGCGCCAGCAGCCACTCCACAGGCAAAGGGCCCTACGAGCAGTACTTC. It yields the protein CASSHSTGKGPYEQYF.